This T cell receptor (beta chain) was sequenced in a study of blood T cells in healthy people across ages. Study-level points and caveats: TCR beta diversity, measured per million T cells, fell in a roughly linear way with age.

At least ten counts were recorded for this clonotype. What it recognizes is unknown. V lost 3 bases and J 2 bases, leaving 8 bases between the germline ends. Germline CDR1 reads SGHTA; CDR2 reads FQGNSA. CDR3 length: 13 amino acids. A sample-barcoded 5' primer and a J-beta primer mix were used in a second PCR of roughly 7 to 11 cycles. A template-switch adaptor with 12 random nucleotides tagged each cDNA molecule. TCRdb re-derived calls from the 5' RACE reads in MiXCR, one entry per CDR3 protein. Of hundreds of thousands of distinct CDR3 sequences in the sample, approximately 30% were seen once. Material: blood. The chain links TRBV7-2 to TRBJ2-7; D uncertain. The sequence derives from an elderly woman in good health. CDR3 nucleotide sequence: TGTGCCAGCAGCTTGACGGAGCCCTACGAGCAGTACTTC. Its translation is CASSLTEPYEQYF.